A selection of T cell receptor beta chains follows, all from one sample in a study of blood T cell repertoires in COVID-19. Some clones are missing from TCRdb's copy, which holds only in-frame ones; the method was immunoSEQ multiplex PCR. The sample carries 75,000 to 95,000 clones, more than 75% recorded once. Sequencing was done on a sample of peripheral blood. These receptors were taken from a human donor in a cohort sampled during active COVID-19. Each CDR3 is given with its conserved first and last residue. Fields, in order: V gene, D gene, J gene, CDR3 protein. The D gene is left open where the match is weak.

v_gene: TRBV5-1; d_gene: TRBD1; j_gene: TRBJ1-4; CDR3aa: CASSRDRGGEKLFF
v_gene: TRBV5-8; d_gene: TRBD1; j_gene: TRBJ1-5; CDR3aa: CASSLVGGQVNQPQHF
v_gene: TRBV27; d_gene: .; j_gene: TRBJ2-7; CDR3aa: CASSSPTYEQYF
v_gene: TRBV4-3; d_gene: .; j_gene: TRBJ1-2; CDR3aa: CASSQDVKRGTYYGYTF
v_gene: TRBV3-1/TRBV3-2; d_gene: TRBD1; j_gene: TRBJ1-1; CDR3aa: CASSHGDRVNTEAFF
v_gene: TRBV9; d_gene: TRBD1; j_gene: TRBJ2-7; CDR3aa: CASSVGGSGGLGPYEQYF
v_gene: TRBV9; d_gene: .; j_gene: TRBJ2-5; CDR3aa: CASSVGPRGPGETQYF
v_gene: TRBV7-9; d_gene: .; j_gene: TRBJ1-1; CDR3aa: CASSLAPGGEAFF
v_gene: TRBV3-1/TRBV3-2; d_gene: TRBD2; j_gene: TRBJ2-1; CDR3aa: CASSHSSGDNEQFF
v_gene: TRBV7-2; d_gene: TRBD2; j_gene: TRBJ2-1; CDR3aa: CASSPGREAYNEQFF
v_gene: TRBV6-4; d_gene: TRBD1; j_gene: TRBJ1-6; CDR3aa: CASSRTGWDSPLHF
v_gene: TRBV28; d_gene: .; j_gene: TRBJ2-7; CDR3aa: CASTKYGNRASSYEQYF
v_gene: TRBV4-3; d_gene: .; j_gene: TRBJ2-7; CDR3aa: CASSQDNSKPSYEQYF
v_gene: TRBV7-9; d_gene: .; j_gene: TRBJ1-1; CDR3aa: CASSPPGRETFF
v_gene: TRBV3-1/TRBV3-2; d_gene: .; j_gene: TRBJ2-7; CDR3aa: CASSQTGSYEQYF
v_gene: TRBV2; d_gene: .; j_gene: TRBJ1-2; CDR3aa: CASREQGTPNYGYTF
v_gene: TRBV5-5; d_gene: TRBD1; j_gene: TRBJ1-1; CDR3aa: CASSLPGQGTPAFF
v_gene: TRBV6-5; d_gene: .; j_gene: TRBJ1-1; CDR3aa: CASSSYDFRDTEAFF
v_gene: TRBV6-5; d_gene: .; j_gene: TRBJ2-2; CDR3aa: CASKYLYHNTGELFF
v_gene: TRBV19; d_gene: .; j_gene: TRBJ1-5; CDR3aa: CASTGGINNQPQHF
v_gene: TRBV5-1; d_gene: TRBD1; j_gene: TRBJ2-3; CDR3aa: CASSRGDRGLDTQYF
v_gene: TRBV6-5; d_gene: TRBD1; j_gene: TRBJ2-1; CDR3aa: CASSPTTGTYNEQFF
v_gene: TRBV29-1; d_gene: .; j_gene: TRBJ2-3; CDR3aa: CSVLTDTDTQYF
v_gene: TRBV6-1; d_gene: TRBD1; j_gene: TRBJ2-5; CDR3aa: CASSESRQGRKQTQYF
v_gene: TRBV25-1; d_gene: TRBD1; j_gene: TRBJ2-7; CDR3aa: CASGQTGGIDEQYF
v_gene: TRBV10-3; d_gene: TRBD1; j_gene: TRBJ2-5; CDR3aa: CAARNRDRDAQTQYF
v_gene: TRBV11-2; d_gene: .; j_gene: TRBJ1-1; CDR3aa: CASRRVFGNTEAFF
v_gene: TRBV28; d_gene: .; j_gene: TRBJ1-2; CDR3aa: CASRRDYGYTF
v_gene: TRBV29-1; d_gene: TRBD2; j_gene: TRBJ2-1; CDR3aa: CSVERRGTSGRAAFF
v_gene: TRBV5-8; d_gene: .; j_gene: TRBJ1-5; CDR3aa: CASGGRGASNQPQHF
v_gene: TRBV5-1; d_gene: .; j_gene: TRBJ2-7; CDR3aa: CASSSQGSSYEQYF
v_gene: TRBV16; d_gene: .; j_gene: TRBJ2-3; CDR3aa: CASSRRLPPDTQYF
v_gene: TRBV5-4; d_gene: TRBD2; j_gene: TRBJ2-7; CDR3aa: CASSRPKRGSSYEQYF
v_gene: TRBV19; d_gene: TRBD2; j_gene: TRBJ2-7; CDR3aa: CASSKSTSGYPPYEQYF
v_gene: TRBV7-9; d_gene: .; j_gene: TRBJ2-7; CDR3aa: CASSLDRAGSYEQYF
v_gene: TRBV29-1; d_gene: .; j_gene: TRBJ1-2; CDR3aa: CSVEDGNYGYTF
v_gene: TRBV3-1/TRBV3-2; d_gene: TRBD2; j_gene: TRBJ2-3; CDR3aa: CASSPTSGGADTQYF
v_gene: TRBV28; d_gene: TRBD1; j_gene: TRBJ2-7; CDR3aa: CASRDRGYEQYF
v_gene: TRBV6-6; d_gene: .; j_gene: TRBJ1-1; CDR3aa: CASSPTWPFGVDLRNTEAFF
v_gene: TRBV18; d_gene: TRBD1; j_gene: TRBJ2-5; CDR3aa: CASSGSGQGRKTQYF
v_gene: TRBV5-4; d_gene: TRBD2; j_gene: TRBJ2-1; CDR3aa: CASRPGGALDNEQFF
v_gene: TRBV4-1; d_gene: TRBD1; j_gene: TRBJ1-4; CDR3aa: CASSRRTGGWSNEKLFF
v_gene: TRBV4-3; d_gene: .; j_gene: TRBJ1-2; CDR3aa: CASTSTGRSYGYTF
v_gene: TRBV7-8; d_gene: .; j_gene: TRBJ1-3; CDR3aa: CASSLVSGVGNTIYF
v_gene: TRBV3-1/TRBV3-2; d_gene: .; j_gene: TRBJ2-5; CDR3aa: CASSLRRDLETQYF
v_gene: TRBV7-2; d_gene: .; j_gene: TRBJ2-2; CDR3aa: CATFRETGELFF
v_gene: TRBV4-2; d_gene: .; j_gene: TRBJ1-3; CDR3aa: CASSQEVQARAGNTIYF
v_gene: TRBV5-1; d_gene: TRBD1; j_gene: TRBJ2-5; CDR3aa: CASSPGTGGQETQYF
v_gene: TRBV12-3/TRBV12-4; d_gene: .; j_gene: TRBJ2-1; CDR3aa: CASRRQENNEQFF
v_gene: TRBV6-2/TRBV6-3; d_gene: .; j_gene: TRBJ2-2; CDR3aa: CASSQLGVANTGELFF